Here is one T cell receptor (beta chain) with its context. This clone was observed once. Its antigen is not yet known. One base away there is no much larger clone; base qualities are not given. The record originates from a study of cytomegalovirus exposure and HLA in healthy donors (TCRdb year 2017). Describing the broader study: According to an earlier analysis of a few hundred of the donors, roughly 180 million T cells yielded roughly 110 million unique TCR beta sequences and approximately 300 Gb of sequence data. Approximately 330 gigabases of sequencing data and 70 million to 100 million unique TCR sequences made up an early release that covered 500 to 700 HLA-typed donors. Among the roughly 390 genotyped donors, around 81% belonged to the genetic ancestry cluster associated with self-reported Caucasian donors. The aim of the study was to test whether cataloging public T cell receptors could identify signatures of past pathogen exposure. Using immunosequencing, the study profiled T cell repertoires from about 620 subjects and related those repertoires to cytomegalovirus serostatus. Besides the first cohort of hundreds of subjects, a separate validation cohort made up of over 100 different subjects was used. The study combined high-throughput TCR immunosequencing, statistical association of individual TCRs with disease status, and machine learning to predict cytomegalovirus infection status. In a later analysis, previously published TCR beta repertoires from about 670 donors were re-analyzed and high-resolution HLA genotyping was added so that TCR occurrence patterns could be studied. Rather than using new phenotypic data, the later analysis identified candidate immune exposures from TCR beta sequences and from how often those sequences occurred across donors. An earlier analysis of 587 of the donors used high-throughput TCR beta sequencing to judge whether each TCR beta V gene segment behaved as functional or pseudogenic. Donor age, sex, ethnicity and CMV serostatus were collected together with the repertoire data. Genome-wide SNP genotypes for about three fifths of the 666 donors were used in a later genetic analysis, which treated that subset as a discovery cohort. Every repertoire in the discovery cohort had been generated on one and the same sequencing platform. HLA typing covered class I and class II loci at four-digit resolution. The number of donors typed differed by locus, with 629-630 for A, B, C, DRB1 and DQB1, 522 for DQA1, 600 to 610 for DPA1, and over 400 for DPB1. A few DR-DQ haplotypes were treated as single units for association and clustering because of strong linkage in the cohort. Across around 400 genotyped donors of the cohort, an average of about 200,000 unique TCR beta nucleotide sequences per donor were sequenced, and 15% to 20% of those sequences were non-productive.

Points the paper makes about the study in general: When HLA alleles, especially DR and DQ, strongly co-occurred, attributing TCR associations to individual alleles was difficult. Across donors, most TCR sequences were observed very rarely, whereas some public TCRs were present in many individuals. Roughly uniform sequencing depth across donors was assumed in presence/absence analyses, although this assumption may not hold. Because HLA typing was unavailable for some donors at each locus, only the typed subset was used in association tests. At a false discovery rate of 0.05, a later analysis linked 15,000 to 20,000 TCR beta sequences to specific HLA alleles. An earlier analysis of approximately 540 of the donors showed that most TCR beta V segments appeared in productive rearrangements either about 87% or about 30% of the time, which broadly matched IMGT annotations. The classifier was reported to diagnose cytomegalovirus status with high specificity and sensitivity in both the original cohort and the validation cohort. Linkage disequilibrium might explain the correlated functional status among segregating V segments, but an unknown experimental factor could not be excluded. A later genetic analysis associated a missense DCLRE1C variant with V-gene and J-gene trimming of TCR beta chains, and an independent cohort replicated the association. Some IMGT-functional V segments, including TRBV6-2 and TRBV6-3, could not be told apart with the 87-base-pair reads, so those segments were excluded. Because counts were too low, seventeen rarely observed V segments, including chromosome 9 orphons, were excluded from the earlier analysis of 587 of the donors. A later genetic analysis reported fewer N-insertions in productive TCRs among donors in an Asian-associated ancestry cluster than the roughly 640-donor mean. A later analysis found that TCR association rates varied across HLA loci, with DRB1 alleles showing the most associated TCRs and HLA-C alleles the fewest. Compared with equally common non-associated chains, HLA-associated TCR beta chains in a later analysis were more clonally expanded and had lower generation probabilities. The sequencing pipeline was judged likely to have produced a cluster of highly shared sequence variants as a technical artifact. The authors suggested that the approach could potentially be generalized to other disease states and immunological phenotypes. The only immune exposure information available for the cohort was CMV serostatus. A further reported finding was that TCR beta sequences accurately predicted the HLA-A and HLA-B alleles for most subjects in the first cohort. In a later analysis, most CMV-associated TCR beta chains were found to appear HLA-restricted, with HLA associations seemingly driven largely by CMV exposure. Three of the identified cytomegalovirus-associated TCR beta chains were confirmed in vitro to be specific for cytomegalovirus antigens. The study gave a list of some 150 TCR beta chains associated with cytomegalovirus. In this cohort, only TCR beta chains were sequenced, and detectable features were limited by the absence of alpha or paired-chain data. In a later analysis, several top co-occurrence clusters were reported to appear linked to parvovirus B19, influenza, CMV and Epstein-Barr virus.

The cohort comprised some 680 healthy bone marrow donors. Cohort members were all nominally healthy when sampled, although unrecorded immune exposures were likely present. The donor was CMV seropositive and belonged to the group of some 290 seropositive cohort members. Every donor gave a peripheral blood sample, and the peripheral blood mononuclear cells from that sample were used for TCR beta sequencing. Genomic DNA was extracted from the blood cell samples with the Qiagen DNeasy Blood Extraction Kit. To prepare the library, the immunoSEQ multiplex PCR assay was applied. For the multiplex PCR, a mixture combining 60 forward primers for TCR Vbeta segments and 13 reverse primers for TCR Jbeta segments was used. The CDR3 region of rearranged TCR beta genes was amplified from genomic DNA by a multiplex PCR assay. The amplified TCR beta libraries were sequenced on the Illumina HiSeq System as 87-base-pair reads. Under the source paper's analysis protocol: Across the 700 or so repertoires, a later analysis counted tens of millions of unique TCR beta chains, some 11 million of which were shared by at least two donors. Raw reads were error-corrected and collapsed into unique sequences by a nearest-neighbor algorithm in which closely related sequences were merged to remove PCR and sequencing errors. Alignment of CDR3 sequences to IMGT reference sequences was used to assign V, D and J gene segments. Each retained sequence needed at least a six-nucleotide match to both a V gene segment and a J gene segment. A rearrangement was called productive if the CDR3 had no stop codons and remained in frame with V and J, and every other rearrangement was called non-productive. CDR3 was defined according to IMGT convention as the region running from the second conserved V-encoded cysteine to the conserved J-encoded phenylalanine. In an earlier analysis of more than 550 of the donors, sequences lacking an unambiguous match to a single V gene segment were excluded. In an earlier analysis of almost 600 of the donors, a V segment was called functional when productive rearrangements were above 56.7%, and segregating when the standard deviation between donors exceeded 5%. A statistical classification framework was built to diagnose cytomegalovirus status from the catalog of TCR beta chain sequences. V and J gene assignment, in a later analysis, came from comparing TCR nucleotide sequences with IMGT/GENE-DB human TR gene sequences. A later analysis assigned CDR3 sequences and most-parsimonious VDJ recombination scenarios with the TCRdist pipeline. In a later analysis, every TCR beta chain was defined by the combination of its CDR3 amino acid sequence and its V-gene family, and reads without a unique V-gene family were dropped. A later analysis removed several hundred highly shared, low-generation-probability nucleotide sequences to deal with suspected cross-contamination and a sequencing artifact. A later analysis calculated a clonal expansion index for each public chain from normalized within-repertoire ranks of inferred template counts. Generation probabilities in a later analysis came from a VDJ recombination model fitted to out-of-frame rearrangements, and those results were checked against IGoR. A later analysis scored TCR-TCR, TCR-HLA and TCR-CMV co-occurrence with hypergeometric tests, applying a repertoire-size bias correction to TCR pairs. False discovery rates were estimated in a later analysis by permuting HLA or CMV assignments 20 times. A later analysis grouped co-occurring TCRs with DBSCAN, adding TCRdist sequence similarity when clustering within HLA-allele-positive subsets. For co-occurrence clustering, repertoires with fewer than 30,000 or more than 120,000 public chains were excluded, along with five or six repertoires with anomalous nucleotide sharing. TCRdb obtained this table from immuneACCESS and retained in-frame rearrangements with V and J assigned. These tables miss some clones; where compared with another copy, unresolved V genes account for less than half of the shortfall, and the remainder is unexplained. V and J calls and clone size come straight from that table; D and trimming were deduced from the DNA. This sample gives around 180,000 clones in total; 75% to 90% of them show up just once. The ten largest clones capture 6% to 7.5% of the sample.

The germline V gene gives CDR1 as SGHAT and CDR2 as FQNNGV. The CDR3 goes from the cysteine to the phenylalanine over 12 residues. Only CDR3 DNA is held: 36 bases, read in frame from base 1. V is reduced by 10 bases and J by 3 bases, leaving a spacing of 12 bases between them. The sequence was obtained from a man aged 25 to 45 in good health and CMV-seropositive. The sequence joins TRBV11-2 to TRBJ1-2; the best D guess is TRBD1, with 5 bases matching. The sequenced sample consisted of PBMCs. The CDR3 reads CANWGVHYGYTF. The nucleotide sequence reads as follows: TGTGCCAACTGGGGGGTACACTATGGCTACACCTTC.